Presented here are 24 T cell receptor beta chains from one specimen sequenced in a study of CD8 T cells in ankylosing spondylitis. TCRdb recomputed calls from the 5' RACE reads with MiXCR, one row per CDR3 protein. The top ten clones hold around 3.4% of a sample with more than 500,000 distinct CDR3 sequences, roughly 5.3% of them seen once. Whole-study findings and limits: Ankylosing spondylitis blood seemed to carry a telltale TCR beta motif made of about 8 highly homologous variants.

No cognate antigen is known for these TCRs. The specimen was blood, either unsorted or a sorted T cell fraction (not recorded which). The receptors here all came from a male donor with ankylosing spondylitis.

Ten or more counts support this clonotype. J is TRBJ1-2 and V is TRBV30, with 8 bases aligning to TRBD1. V dropped 0 bases and J dropped 7; count of bases not matched to a gene: 7. CDR3 length equals 14 residues. Per the germline V gene, CDR1 is GTSNPN and CDR2 is SVGIG (reference sequence). The CDR3 sequence: CAWSVPGGAGGYTF. As DNA, the CDR3 is TGTGCCTGGAGTGTTCCAGGGGGCGCGGGTGGCTACACCTTC.

This clonotype has at least ten counts. CDR3: CSAWDLGETQYF. The CDR3 DNA is TGCAGTGCGTGGGACCTTGGAGAGACCCAGTACTTC. The chain has TRBV20-1 and TRBJ2-5; either TRBD1 or TRBD2 may supply D (5 bases each). CDR1 is DFQATT, CDR2 SNEGSKA, per germline (reference sequence). This CDR3 is built from 12 residues. V was pared by 6 bases and J by 4 bases, with 12 bases between.

This clonotype was picked up many times. V is TRBV6-1 and J is TRBJ1-5, with D tentatively TRBD1 (6 bases). Germline loops: CDR1 MNHNS, CDR2 SASEGT. With 6 bases removed from V and 7 bases from J, the gap between germline ends came to 19 bases. This CDR3 contains 15 residues. In nucleotides, the CDR3 is TGTGCCAGCAGGGGGATGGACAGCCGGGGACAGCCCCAGCATTTT. Protein sequence: CASRGMDSRGQPQHF.

This clonotype was recorded at least ten times. Sequence at one end of the junction differs from germline and may be a read error. This rearrangement joins TRBV6-1 to TRBJ2-3, with 9 bases that match TRBD2. The CDR3 covers 14 residues. Germline-derived CDR1 and CDR2 are MNHNS and SASEGT. CDR3 amino acids: CASSQREGTDTQYF. The CDR3 DNA reads TGCGCCAGTTCTCAGCGGGAGGGCACAGATACGCAGTATTTT.

This clonotype was counted many times. The V and J genes are TRBV5-6 and TRBJ2-4; D is perhaps TRBD1 (6 bases). V dropped 4 bases and J dropped 14 bases, with 19 bases sitting between them. Germline CDR1 SGHDT, CDR2 YYEEEE. The CDR3 is made up of 13 amino acids. CDR3 loop: CASSPTVQGIKYF. As DNA, the CDR3 is TGTGCCAGCAGCCCGACCGTACAGGGTATTAAGTACTTC.

This clonotype has ten or more counts. CDR3 sequence (DNA): TGTGCCATCAGTACTAGCGGTTTGAGCTCCTACAATGAGCAGTTCTTC. Translation: CAISTSGLSSYNEQFF. This chain connects TRBV10-3 to TRBJ2-1; 8 nucleotides match TRBD2. The junction had 6 bases not matched to a gene; V was cut back by 5 bases and J by 0 bases. There are 16 residues in the CDR3. Per germline, CDR1 ENHRY and CDR2 SYGVKD.

This clonotype came up many times. The V and J genes are TRBV20-1 and TRBJ2-1, with TRBD2 matching 11 bases. This CDR3 is 16 amino acids long. CDR1 is DFQATT and CDR2 is SNEGSKA in the germline V gene (reference sequence). The ends lost 2 bases at V and 3 bases at J; junction bases unmatched: 6. CDR3 sequence: CSARTTSGANYNEQFF. The CDR3 bases are TGCAGTGCTAGAACGACTAGCGGGGCGAACTACAATGAGCAGTTCTTC.

This clonotype has a count of ten or more. The gene calls are TRBV6-5 and TRBJ1-1, with D possibly matching TRBD1 (5 bases). CDR1 MNHEY and CDR2 SVGAGI come from the germline V gene. The V and J ends lost 1 base and 5 bases respectively, with 17 bases between them. The CDR3 is 16 residues long. In DNA, the CDR3 is TGTGCCAGCAGTTACTTGGGGCGGGGCGAGGGGACTGAAGCTTTCTTT. It translates to CASSYLGRGEGTEAFF.

This clonotype was seen at least ten times. The V gene is TRBV6-1, the J gene TRBJ1-1; D is unresolved. There are 14 residues in the CDR3. Germline V gene lookup returns CDR1 MNHNS and CDR2 SASEGT. Deletions cut 8 bases from V and 3 bases from J, with 16 bases between. The DNA of the CDR3 is TGTGCCAGCTCCCTCATCGGTTTGGACACTGAAGCTTTCTTT. It translates to CASSLIGLDTEAFF.

This clonotype has more than one count but fewer than ten. CDR3 coding DNA: TGTGCCAGCAGGTCCTCGAGCTCCTACGAGCAGTACTTC. Its protein product is CASRSSSSYEQYF. This rearrangement joins TRBV7-2 to TRBJ2-7; D uncertain. The CDR3 totals 13 residues. Germline V CDR1 and CDR2: SGHTA, FQGNSA. V gave up 6 bases and J gave up 0 bases, with 9 bases separating them.

In this sample, this clonotype turned up a few times. The gene calls are TRBV19 and TRBJ1-5; D is unresolved. Germline V gives CDR1 LNHDA, CDR2 SQIVND (reference sequence). Trimming stripped 5 bases from V and 7 bases from J, with 15 bases between. This CDR3 region has 14 residues. CDR3 DNA: TGTGCCAGTAGTTACTCTATGGATACCCAGCCCCAGCATTTT. It translates to CASSYSMDTQPQHF.

This clonotype was observed many times. The chain uses TRBV14 and TRBJ2-1; D may be TRBD2 (6 bases). The CDR3 has 17 amino acids. Trimming cost V 3 bases and J 5 bases, with 20 bases left between them. The germline V gene has CDR1 SGHDN and CDR2 FVKESK. CDR3 amino acids: CASSQGGPFTVHNEQFF. The CDR3 nucleotides are TGTGCCAGCAGCCAGGGGGGACCCTTCACGGTGCACAATGAGCAGTTCTTC.

This clonotype was counted only a few times. This chain uses TRBV29-1 with TRBJ2-7; TRBD1 might be the D (6 bases). The CDR3 length is 14 residues. Germline values: CDR1 SQVTM, CDR2 ANQGSEA. V was clipped by 6 bases and J by 3 bases, with 18 bases between them. The CDR3 DNA reads TGCAGCGTCAAAGGACAGTTTGAGGTCTACGAGCAGTACTTC. Translating it yields CSVKGQFEVYEQYF.

The V call is TRBV4-1, the J call TRBJ2-3; possible D gene TRBD1, 6 bases. Trimming stripped 4 bases from V and 2 bases from J, with 10 bases between. This CDR3 comprises 14 residues. Germline CDR1 and CDR2: MGHRA and YSYEKL. The CDR3 DNA follows: TGCGCCAGCAGCCTTACGGGACACACAGATACGCAGTATTTT. This codes for CASSLTGHTDTQYF.

This clonotype was detected many times. V and J are TRBV6-5 and TRBJ1-2; D is possibly TRBD1 (6 bases). The CDR3 runs to 15 residues. CDR1 and CDR2 (germline): MNHEY, SVGAGI. V lost 4 bases, J lost 2 bases, and 14 bases lay in between. DNA for the CDR3: TGTGCCAGCAGTTGGACAGTTGTCGGAAACTATGGCTACACCTTC. It is translated as CASSWTVVGNYGYTF.

There are many counts of this clonotype. The chain recombines TRBV6-2 or TRBV6-3 with TRBJ1-1; D might be TRBD1 (6 bases). Trimming stripped 6 bases from V and 2 bases from J, with 19 bases between. There are 16 residues in the CDR3. The germline V gene encodes CDR1 MNHEY and CDR2 SVGEGT. In DNA form, the CDR3 reads TGTGCCAGCAGCAAAAGGGGGAGGTGGATAAACACTGAAGCTTTCTTT. Protein sequence: CASSKRGRWINTEAFF.

This clonotype has ten or more counts. The chain links TRBV29-1 to TRBJ1-5; 10 bases match TRBD1. CDR1 is SQVTM, CDR2 ANQGSEA, per germline. The CDR3 is made up of 12 amino acids. J gave up 7 bases and V 6 bases, and 3 bases lay outside the gene matches. This chain's CDR3 is CSVRTGGQPQHF. CDR3 coding DNA: TGCAGCGTCAGGACAGGGGGACAGCCCCAGCATTTT.

This clonotype was observed a handful of times. The chain employs TRBV10-3 and TRBJ2-3; possible D gene TRBD1, 5 bases. CDR3 length: 15 amino acids. V gave up 7 bases and J gave up 4 bases, with 18 bases separating them. From germline, CDR1 is ENHRY and CDR2 SYGVKD. The CDR3 reads CAITPGRDGSDTQYF. CDR3 sequence (DNA): TGTGCCATCACCCCCGGCAGGGATGGGTCAGATACGCAGTATTTT.

The rearrangement links TRBV24-1 to TRBJ2-2; 13 nucleotides match TRBD2. V shed 2 bases and J 2 bases; nucleotides not matched to a gene: 4. Germline V gene lookup returns CDR1 KGHDR and CDR2 SFDVKD. The CDR3 is made up of 18 amino acids. CDR3 nucleotides: TGTGCCACCAGTGATTCGTGGACTAGCGGGAGAAACACCGGGGAGCTGTTTTTT. Encoded protein: CATSDSWTSGRNTGELFF.

This clonotype was detected ten times or more. The rearrangement links TRBV7-9 to TRBJ2-1; D perhaps matches TRBD2 (5 bases). The germline V gene encodes CDR1 SEHNR and CDR2 FQNEAQ (reference sequence). V lost 1 base and J 6 bases, leaving 10 bases between the germline ends. The CDR3 consists of 14 residues. The CDR3 nucleotides read TGTGCCAGCAGCTTAGGAGGGCCCCGCAATGAGCAGTTCTTC. Encoded protein: CASSLGGPRNEQFF.

This clonotype was recorded at least ten times. The V call is TRBV20-1, the J call TRBJ2-7; TRBD1 aligns across 8 bases. With V trimmed by 0 bases and J by 4 bases, 11 bases remained unmatched. CDR1 DFQATT and CDR2 SNEGSKA come from the germline V gene (reference sequence). CDR3 length equals 16 residues. CDR3 in DNA: TGCAGTGCTAGAGATCCGAGGACAGGGATGTCGTACGAGCAGTACTTC. It specifies CSARDPRTGMSYEQYF.

This clonotype was observed a few times. The chain couples TRBV7-9 to TRBJ2-7; D perhaps matches TRBD2 (6 bases). The CDR3 is 14 amino acids. With 6 bases removed from V and 0 bases from J, the gap between germline ends came to 12 bases. Per germline, CDR1 SEHNR and CDR2 FQNEAQ (reference sequence). The CDR3 sequence: CASSSGVYSYEQYF. CDR3 nucleotide sequence: TGTGCCAGCAGTTCGGGGGTCTACTCCTACGAGCAGTACTTC. Full variable domain (rest looked up from reference TRBV7-9 and TRBJ2-7): DTGVSQNPRHKITKRGQNVTFRCDPISEHNRLYWYRQTLGQGPEFLTYFQNEAQLEKSRLLSDRFSAERPKGSFSTLEIQRTEQGDSAMYLCASSSGVYSYEQYFGPGTRLTVT.

To note about this clonotype: An end of the junction differs from the germline gene, which may be a read error. This chain connects TRBV13 to TRBJ2-2; tentatively, D is TRBD1 (7 bases). CDR3 length: 14 residues. The germline V gene has CDR1 PRHDT and CDR2 FYEKMQ (reference sequence). This CDR3 is CAISPRGHCGELLF. The CDR3 coding sequence is TGTGCCATCAGCCCTAGGGGGCACTGCGGGGAGCTGCTTTTT. Based on the CDR3 plus reference TRBV13 and TRBJ2-2, the full variable domain is AAGVIQSPRHLIKEKRETATLKCYPIPRHDTVYWYQQGPGQDPQFLISFYEKMQSDKGSIPDRFSAQQFSDYHSELNMSSLELGDSALYFCAISPRGHCGELLFGEGSRLTVL.

Many counts were recorded for this clonotype. The J gene is TRBJ2-4, the V gene TRBV28, with D perhaps being TRBD1 or TRBD2 (5 bases each). In germline, CDR1 is MDHEN, CDR2 SYDVKM. The ends were cut back, 4 bases at V and 8 bases at J, with 15 bases in the middle. The CDR3 is 14 amino acids. The CDR3 DNA follows: TGTGCCAGCAGTTCCCAGGGAGTGAGCGACATTCAGTACTTC. Its protein is CASSSQGVSDIQYF.